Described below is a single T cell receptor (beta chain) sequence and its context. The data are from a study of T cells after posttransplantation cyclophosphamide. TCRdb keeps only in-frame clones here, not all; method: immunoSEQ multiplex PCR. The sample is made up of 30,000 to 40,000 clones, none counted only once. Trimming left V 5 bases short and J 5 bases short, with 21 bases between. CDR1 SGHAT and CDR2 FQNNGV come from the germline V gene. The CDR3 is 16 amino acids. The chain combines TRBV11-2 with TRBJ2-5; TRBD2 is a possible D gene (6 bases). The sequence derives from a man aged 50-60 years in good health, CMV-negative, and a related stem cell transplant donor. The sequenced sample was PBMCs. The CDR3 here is CASSPAMGRQGETQYF. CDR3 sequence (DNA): TGTGCCAGCAGCCCAGCGATGGGGAGGCAAGGCGAGACCCAGTACTTC.